A single sample gave rise to the 9 T cell receptor beta chains below, sequenced in a study of CD4 T cells in relation to SARS-CoV-2 and coronaviruses. Before the COVID-19 pandemic, during about 2011-2019, CD4+ T cells were taken from unexposed donors. Isolation of CD4+ T cells took place after around eleven days in culture. Only in-frame clones appear in the TCRdb table, and some are missing; sequencing was by immunoSEQ multiplex PCR. The table lists around 15,000 clones, over 65% of them singletons. For these receptors, no antigen is known. Material: CD4+ T cells from PBMCs, cultured in vitro. Receptors originate from a human donor in good health.

This sequence joins TRBV10-3 and TRBJ2-3; a weak D match, TRBD1 (6 bases). The CDR3 runs 13 residues. V lost 6 bases to trimming and J lost 4 bases, with 11 bases between them. From germline, CDR1 is ENHRY and CDR2 SYGVKD. In DNA, the CDR3 is TGTGCCATCAGCGTACAGGGTGCAGATACGCAGTATTTT. Protein sequence: CAISVQGADTQYF.

The chain couples TRBV6-5 to TRBJ1-2; D remains ambiguous. This CDR3 contains 10 residues. V was trimmed by 8 bases and J by 7 bases, leaving 8 bases between them. CDR1 MNHEY and CDR2 SVGAGI come from the germline V gene. This CDR3 reads CASAMSGYTF. CDR3 bases: TGTGCCAGCGCGATGAGTGGCTACACCTTC.

This clone was counted once. The rearrangement joins TRBV5-6 to TRBJ2-7; a possible D gene is TRBD1 (5 bases). The V gene lost 3 bases and the J gene lost 4 bases, with 17 bases spanning the gap. The CDR3 extends over 15 amino acids. Germline assignment: CDR1 SGHDT and CDR2 YYEEEE. Here the CDR3 DNA reads TGTGCCAGCAGCTGGGGCAGGTTAAGTTTATACGAGCAGTACTTC. It yields the protein CASSWGRLSLYEQYF.

This rearrangement joins TRBV6-2 or TRBV6-3 to TRBJ2-7; D is ambiguous. The CDR3 is 12 amino acids. The V end lost 4 bases, the J end lost 6 bases, and 10 bases lay between the germline ends. CDR1 and CDR2 (germline): MNHEY, SVGEGT. The CDR3 here is CASSSPRTEQYF. The CDR3 nucleotides are TGTGCCAGCAGTTCTCCAAGAACCGAGCAGTACTTC.

CDR3 in amino acids: CSEREDMNTEAFF. The CDR3, as DNA: TGCAGCGAGAGGGAGGATATGAACACTGAAGCTTTCTTT. The chain uses TRBV29-1 and TRBJ1-1; D is unresolved. V lost 7 bases and J lost 0, with 12 bases in between. The CDR3 runs 13 residues. Germline V lookup: CDR1 SQVTM, CDR2 ANQGSEA.

This clone was counted only a few times. V usage is TRBV30 and J usage is TRBJ1-5; D may be TRBD1 (6 bases). This CDR3 contains 15 residues. Germline values: CDR1 GTSNPN, CDR2 SVGIG (reference sequence). Trimming removed 0 bases at V and 3 bases at J, with 12 bases between. CDR3 in DNA: TGTGCCTGGAGTGTTCCCGGGGACACCAATCAGCCCCAGCATTTT. Its translation is CAWSVPGDTNQPQHF.

The chain has TRBV28 and TRBJ2-1; D perhaps matches TRBD1 (6 bases). Germline V gene sequence: CDR1 MDHEN, CDR2 SYDVKM. Trimming removed 5 bases from V and 2 bases from J, with 10 bases in between. This CDR3 has 14 residues. The CDR3, as DNA: TGTGCCAGCAGTGTCGCAGGGGCCTACAATGAGCAGTTCTTC. Translation gives CASSVAGAYNEQFF.

The rearrangement uses TRBV4-1 and TRBJ2-1; D remains ambiguous. CDR1 and CDR2 (germline): MGHRA, YSYEKL. This CDR3 region has 15 residues. V lost 4 bases and J 0 bases, leaving 10 bases between the germline ends. The CDR3 DNA follows: TGCGCCAGCAGCCTTTACATGAGCTCCTACAATGAGCAGTTCTTC. This translates into CASSLYMSSYNEQFF.

This clone occurred once. The V call is TRBV5-6, the J call TRBJ2-7, with TRBD2 identical over 7 bases. CDR3 size: 11 residues. The germline CDR1 and CDR2 sequences are SGHDT and YYEEEE. J gave up 9 bases and V 4 bases, and 4 bases lay outside the gene matches. CDR3 sequence: CASSQSGVQYF. CDR3 DNA sequence: TGTGCCAGCAGCCAAAGCGGGGTGCAGTACTTC.